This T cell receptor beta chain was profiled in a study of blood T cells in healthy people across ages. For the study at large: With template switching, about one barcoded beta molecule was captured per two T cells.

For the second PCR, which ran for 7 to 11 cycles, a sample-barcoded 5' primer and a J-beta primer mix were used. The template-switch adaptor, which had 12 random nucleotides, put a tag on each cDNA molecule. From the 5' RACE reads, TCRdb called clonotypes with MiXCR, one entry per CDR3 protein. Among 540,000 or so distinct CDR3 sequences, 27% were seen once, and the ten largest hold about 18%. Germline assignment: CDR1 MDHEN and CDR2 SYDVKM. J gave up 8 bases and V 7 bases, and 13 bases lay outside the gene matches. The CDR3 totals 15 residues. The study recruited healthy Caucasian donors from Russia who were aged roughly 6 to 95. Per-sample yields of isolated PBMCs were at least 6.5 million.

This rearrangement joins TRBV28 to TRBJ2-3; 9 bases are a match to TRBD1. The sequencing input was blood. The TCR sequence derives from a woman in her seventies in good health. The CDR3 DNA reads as TGTGCCAGCAAACCCAGGGACAGGGCCGCGGGTACGCAGTATTTT. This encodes CASKPRDRAAGTQYF.